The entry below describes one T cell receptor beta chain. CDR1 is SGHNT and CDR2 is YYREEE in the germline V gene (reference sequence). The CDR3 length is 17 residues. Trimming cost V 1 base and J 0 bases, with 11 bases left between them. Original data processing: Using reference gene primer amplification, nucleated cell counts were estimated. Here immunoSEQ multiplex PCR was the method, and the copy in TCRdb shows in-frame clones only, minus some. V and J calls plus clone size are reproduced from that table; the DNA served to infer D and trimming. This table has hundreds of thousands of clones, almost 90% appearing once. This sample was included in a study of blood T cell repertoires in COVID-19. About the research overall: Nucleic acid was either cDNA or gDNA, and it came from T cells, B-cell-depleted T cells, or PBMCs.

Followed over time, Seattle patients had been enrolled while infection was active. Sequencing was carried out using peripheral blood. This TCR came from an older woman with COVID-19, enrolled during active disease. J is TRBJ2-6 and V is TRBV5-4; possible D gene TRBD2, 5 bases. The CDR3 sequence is CASSLRPGSSGANVLTF. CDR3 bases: TGTGCCAGCAGCTTGCGCCCGGGAAGCTCTGGGGCCAACGTCCTGACTTTC.